The sequence of this T cell receptor (beta chain) was determined in a study of response to subunit inactivated influenza vaccine. Regarding the study as a whole: The authors suggested that few new T cells are recruited per seasonal influenza vaccination.

TCRdb re-derived calls from the RT-PCR reads in MiXCR, one entry per CDR3 protein. The table shows around 850,000 distinct CDR3 sequences, with 18% occurring only once. This clonotype was recorded a few times. The antigen remains undetermined. The source is a man aged 50 or older who received an inactivated influenza vaccine. The material sequenced was PBMCs from blood, taken around 5 days after vaccination.

CDR3 sequence: CASSLEAGGLGEQFF. CDR3 sequence (DNA): TGTGCCAGCAGCTTAGAAGCGGGGGGGTTGGGTGAGCAGTTCTTC. The chain recombines TRBV7-6 with TRBJ2-1, with TRBD2 matching over 10 bases. Germline assignment: CDR1 SGHVS and CDR2 FNYEAQ. The V and J ends lost 1 base and 9 bases, in that order; junction bases with no gene match: 6. The CDR3 length is 15 residues.